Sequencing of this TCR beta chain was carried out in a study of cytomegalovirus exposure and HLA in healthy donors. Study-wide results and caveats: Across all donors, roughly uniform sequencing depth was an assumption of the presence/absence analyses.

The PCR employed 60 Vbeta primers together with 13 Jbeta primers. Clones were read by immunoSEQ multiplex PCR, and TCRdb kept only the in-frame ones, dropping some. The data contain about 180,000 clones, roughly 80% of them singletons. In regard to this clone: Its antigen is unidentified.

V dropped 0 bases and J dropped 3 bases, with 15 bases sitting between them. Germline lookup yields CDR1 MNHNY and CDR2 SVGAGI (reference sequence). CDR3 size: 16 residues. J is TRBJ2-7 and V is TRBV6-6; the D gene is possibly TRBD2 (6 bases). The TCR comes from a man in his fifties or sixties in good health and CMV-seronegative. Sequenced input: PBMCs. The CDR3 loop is CASSYSSPGLNYEQYF. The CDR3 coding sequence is TGTGCCAGCAGTTACTCTTCCCCGGGACTTAACTACGAGCAGTACTTC.